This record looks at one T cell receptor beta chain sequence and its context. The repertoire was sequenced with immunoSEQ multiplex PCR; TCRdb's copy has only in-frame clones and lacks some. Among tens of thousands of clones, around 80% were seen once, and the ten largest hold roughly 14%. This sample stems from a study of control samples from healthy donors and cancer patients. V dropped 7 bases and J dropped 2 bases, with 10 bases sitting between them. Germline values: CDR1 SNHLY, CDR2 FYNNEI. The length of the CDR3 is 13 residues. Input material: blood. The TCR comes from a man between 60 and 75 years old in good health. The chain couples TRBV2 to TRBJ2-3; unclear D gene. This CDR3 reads CASKKGITDTQYF. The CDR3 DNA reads TGTGCCAGCAAGAAGGGTATCACAGATACGCAGTATTTT. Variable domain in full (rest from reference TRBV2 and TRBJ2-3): EPEVTQTPSHQVTQMGQEVILRCVPISNHLYFYWYRQILGQKVEFLVSFYNNEISEKSEIFDDQFSVERPDGSNFTLKIRSTKLEDSAMYFCASKKGITDTQYFGPGTRLTVL.